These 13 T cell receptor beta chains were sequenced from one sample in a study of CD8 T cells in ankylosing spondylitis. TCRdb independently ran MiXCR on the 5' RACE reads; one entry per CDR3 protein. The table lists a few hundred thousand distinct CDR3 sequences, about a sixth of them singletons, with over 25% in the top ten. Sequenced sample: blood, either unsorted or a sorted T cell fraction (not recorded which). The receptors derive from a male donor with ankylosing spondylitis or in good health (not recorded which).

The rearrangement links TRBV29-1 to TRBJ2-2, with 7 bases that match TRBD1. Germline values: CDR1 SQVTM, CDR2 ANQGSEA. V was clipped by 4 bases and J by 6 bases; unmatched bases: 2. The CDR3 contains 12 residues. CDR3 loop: CSVARGSGELFF. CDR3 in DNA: TGCAGCGTTGCCAGGGGGTCCGGGGAGCTGTTTTTT.

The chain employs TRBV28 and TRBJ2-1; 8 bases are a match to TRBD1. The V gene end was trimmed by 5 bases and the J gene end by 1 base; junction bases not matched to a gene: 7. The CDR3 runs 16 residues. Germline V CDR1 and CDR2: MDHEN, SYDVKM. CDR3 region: CASSTGTGVSYNEQFF. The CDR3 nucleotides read TGTGCCAGCAGTACCGGGACAGGAGTATCCTACAATGAGCAGTTCTTC.

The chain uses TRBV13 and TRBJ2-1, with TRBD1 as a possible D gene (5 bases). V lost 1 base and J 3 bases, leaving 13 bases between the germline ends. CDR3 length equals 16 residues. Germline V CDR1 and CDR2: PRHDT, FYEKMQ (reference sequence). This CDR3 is CASSLVVGPDYNEQFF. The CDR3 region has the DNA TGTGCCAGCAGCTTAGTCGTGGGGCCCGACTACAATGAGCAGTTCTTC.

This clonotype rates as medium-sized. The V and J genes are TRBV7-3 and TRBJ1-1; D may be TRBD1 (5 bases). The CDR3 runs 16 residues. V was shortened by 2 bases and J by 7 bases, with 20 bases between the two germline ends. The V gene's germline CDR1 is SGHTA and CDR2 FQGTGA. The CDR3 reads CASSLFLGTPDNEAFF. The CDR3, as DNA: TGTGCCAGCAGCTTATTTCTGGGGACCCCAGATAATGAAGCTTTCTTT.

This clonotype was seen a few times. CDR3 amino acids: CATLEGLAGGPSDEQYF. The CDR3 DNA reads TGTGCCACCCTAGAGGGACTAGCGGGAGGGCCATCTGACGAGCAGTACTTC. The genes are TRBV10-3 and TRBJ2-7; the match to TRBD2 covers 16 bases. Unmatched junction bases numbered 14, after V lost 10 bases and J lost 5 bases. The germline V gene has CDR1 ENHRY and CDR2 SYGVKD. There are 17 residues in the CDR3.

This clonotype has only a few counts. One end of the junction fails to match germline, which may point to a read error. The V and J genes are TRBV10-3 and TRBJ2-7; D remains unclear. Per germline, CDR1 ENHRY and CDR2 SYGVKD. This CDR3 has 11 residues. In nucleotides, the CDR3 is TGTGCCATCAGGGAGTCCTACGAGCAGTACTTC. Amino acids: CAIRESYEQYF.

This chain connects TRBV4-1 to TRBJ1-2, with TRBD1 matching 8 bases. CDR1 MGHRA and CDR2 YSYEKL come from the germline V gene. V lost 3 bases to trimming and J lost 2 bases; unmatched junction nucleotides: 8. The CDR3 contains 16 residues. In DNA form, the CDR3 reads TGCGCCAGCAGCCAGGGACTGGGACAGGAGAACTATGGCTACACCTTC. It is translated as CASSQGLGQENYGYTF.

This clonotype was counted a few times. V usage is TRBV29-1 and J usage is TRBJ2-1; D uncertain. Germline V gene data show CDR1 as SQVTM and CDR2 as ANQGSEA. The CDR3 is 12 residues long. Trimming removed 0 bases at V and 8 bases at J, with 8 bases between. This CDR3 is CSVEDGGDEQFF. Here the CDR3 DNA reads TGCAGCGTTGAAGATGGTGGCGATGAGCAGTTCTTC.

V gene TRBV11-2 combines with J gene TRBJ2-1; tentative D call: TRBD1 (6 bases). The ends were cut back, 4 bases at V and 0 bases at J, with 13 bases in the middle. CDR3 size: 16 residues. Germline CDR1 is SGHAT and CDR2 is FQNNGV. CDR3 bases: TGTGCCAGCAGCTCACGGGACATAAGCTCCTACAATGAGCAGTTCTTC. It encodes CASSSRDISSYNEQFF.

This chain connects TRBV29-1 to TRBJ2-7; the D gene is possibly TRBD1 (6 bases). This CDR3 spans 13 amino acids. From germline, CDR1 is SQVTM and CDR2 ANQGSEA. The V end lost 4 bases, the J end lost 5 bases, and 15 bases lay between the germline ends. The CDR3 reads CSVGGRGSHEQYF. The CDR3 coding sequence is TGCAGCGTTGGGGGCAGGGGAAGCCACGAGCAGTACTTC.

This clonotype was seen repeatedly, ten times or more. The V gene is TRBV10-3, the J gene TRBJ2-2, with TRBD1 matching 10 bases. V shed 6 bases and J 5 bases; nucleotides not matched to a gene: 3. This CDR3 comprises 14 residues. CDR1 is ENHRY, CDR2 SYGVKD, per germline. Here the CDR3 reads CAIRGTGETGELFF. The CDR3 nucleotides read TGTGCCATCAGGGGGACAGGGGAAACCGGGGAGCTGTTTTTT.

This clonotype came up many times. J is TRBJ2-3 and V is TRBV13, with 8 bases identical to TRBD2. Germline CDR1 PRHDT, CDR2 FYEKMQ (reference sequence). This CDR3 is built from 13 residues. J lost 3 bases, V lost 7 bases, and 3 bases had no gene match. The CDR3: CASTSSGTDTQYF. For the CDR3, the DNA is TGTGCCAGCACTTCTAGCGGGACAGATACGCAGTATTTT.

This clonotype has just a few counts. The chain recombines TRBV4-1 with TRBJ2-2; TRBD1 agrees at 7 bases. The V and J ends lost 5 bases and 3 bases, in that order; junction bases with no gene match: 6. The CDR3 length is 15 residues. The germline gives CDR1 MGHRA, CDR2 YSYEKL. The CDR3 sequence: CASSGRTGDTGELFF. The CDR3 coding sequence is TGCGCCAGCAGCGGACGGACAGGTGACACCGGGGAGCTGTTTTTT.